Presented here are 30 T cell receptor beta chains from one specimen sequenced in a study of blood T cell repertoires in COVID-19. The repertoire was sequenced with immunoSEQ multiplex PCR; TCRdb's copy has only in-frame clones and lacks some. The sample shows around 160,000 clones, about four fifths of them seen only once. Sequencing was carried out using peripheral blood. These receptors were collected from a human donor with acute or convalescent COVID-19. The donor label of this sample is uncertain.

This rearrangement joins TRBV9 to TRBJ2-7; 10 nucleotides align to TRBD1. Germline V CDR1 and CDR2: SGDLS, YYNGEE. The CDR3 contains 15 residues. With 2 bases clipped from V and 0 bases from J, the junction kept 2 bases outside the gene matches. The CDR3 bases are TGTGCCAGCAGCGTGGGACAGGGGAACTCCTACGAGCAGTACTTC. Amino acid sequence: CASSVGQGNSYEQYF.

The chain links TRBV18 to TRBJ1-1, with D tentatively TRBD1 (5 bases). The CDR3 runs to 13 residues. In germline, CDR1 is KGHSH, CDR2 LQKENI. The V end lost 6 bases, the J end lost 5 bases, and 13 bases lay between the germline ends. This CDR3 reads CASSPDSWTEAFF. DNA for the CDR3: TGTGCCAGCTCCCCCGACAGTTGGACTGAAGCTTTCTTT. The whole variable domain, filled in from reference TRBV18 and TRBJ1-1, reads NAGVMQNPRHLVRRRGQEARLRCSPMKGHSHVYWYRQLPEEGLKFMVYLQKENIIDESGMPKERFSAEFPKEGPSILRIQQVVRGDSAAYFCASSPDSWTEAFFGQGTRLTVV.

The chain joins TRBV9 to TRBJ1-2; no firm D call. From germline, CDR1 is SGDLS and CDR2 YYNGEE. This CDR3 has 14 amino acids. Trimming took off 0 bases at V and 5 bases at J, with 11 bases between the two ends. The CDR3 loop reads CASSVGERPYGYTF. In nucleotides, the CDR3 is TGTGCCAGCAGCGTAGGGGAGCGCCCATATGGCTACACCTTC.

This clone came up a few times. The CDR3 is CASSGTSGGDWDEQFF. The CDR3 nucleotides are TGTGCCAGCAGCGGGACTAGCGGGGGGGATTGGGATGAGCAGTTCTTC. The rearrangement links TRBV7-9 to TRBJ2-1; 16 bases agree with TRBD2. Germline-derived CDR1 and CDR2 are SEHNR and FQNEAQ (reference sequence). The J segment lost 8 bases and the V segment lost 5 bases, leaving 6 bases of the junction unmatched. The CDR3 is 16 amino acids.

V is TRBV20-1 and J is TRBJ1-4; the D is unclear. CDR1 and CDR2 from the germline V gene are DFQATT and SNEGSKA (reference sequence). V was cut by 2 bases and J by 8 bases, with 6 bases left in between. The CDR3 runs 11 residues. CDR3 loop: CSARYGEKLFF. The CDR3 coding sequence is TGCAGTGCTAGATACGGGGAAAAACTGTTTTTT.

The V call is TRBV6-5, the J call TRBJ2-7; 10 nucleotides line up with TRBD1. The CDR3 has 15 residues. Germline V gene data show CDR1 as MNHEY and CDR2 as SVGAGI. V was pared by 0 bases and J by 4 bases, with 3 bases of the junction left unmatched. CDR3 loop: CASSYSGDRGYEQYF. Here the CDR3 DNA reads TGTGCCAGCAGTTACTCGGGGGACAGGGGATACGAGCAGTACTTC.

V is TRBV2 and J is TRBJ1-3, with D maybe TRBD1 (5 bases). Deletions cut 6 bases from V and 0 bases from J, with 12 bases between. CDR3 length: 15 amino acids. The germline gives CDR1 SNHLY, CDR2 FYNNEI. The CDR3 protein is CASSSGTVSGNTIYF. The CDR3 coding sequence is TGTGCCAGCAGCTCCGGGACTGTCTCTGGAAACACCATATATTTT.

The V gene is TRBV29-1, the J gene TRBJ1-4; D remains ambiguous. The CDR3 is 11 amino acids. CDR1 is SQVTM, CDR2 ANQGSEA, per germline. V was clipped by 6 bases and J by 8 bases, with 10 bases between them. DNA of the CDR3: TGCAGCGTCGCTCGAGGGGAAAAACTGTTTTTT. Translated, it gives CSVARGEKLFF. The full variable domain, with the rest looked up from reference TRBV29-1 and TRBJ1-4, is SAVISQKPSRDICQRGTSLTIQCQVDSQVTMMFWYRQQPGQSLTLIATANQGSEATYESGFVIDKFPISRPNLTFSTLTVSNMSPEDSSIYLCSVARGEKLFFGSGTQLSVL.

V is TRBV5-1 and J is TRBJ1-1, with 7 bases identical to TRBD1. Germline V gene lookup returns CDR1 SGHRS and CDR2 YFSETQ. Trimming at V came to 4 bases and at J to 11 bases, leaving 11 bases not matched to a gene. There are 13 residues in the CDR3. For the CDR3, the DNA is TGCGCCAGCAGCCCGGATCGCAGGGGGAGCGCTTTCTTT. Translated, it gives CASSPDRRGSAFF.

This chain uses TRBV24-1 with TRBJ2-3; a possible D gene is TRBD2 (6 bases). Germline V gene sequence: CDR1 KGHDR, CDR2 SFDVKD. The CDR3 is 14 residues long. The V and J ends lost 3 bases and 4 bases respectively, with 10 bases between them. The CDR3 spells CATSDDASADTQYF. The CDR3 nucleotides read TGTGCCACCAGTGATGATGCTAGCGCAGATACGCAGTATTTT.

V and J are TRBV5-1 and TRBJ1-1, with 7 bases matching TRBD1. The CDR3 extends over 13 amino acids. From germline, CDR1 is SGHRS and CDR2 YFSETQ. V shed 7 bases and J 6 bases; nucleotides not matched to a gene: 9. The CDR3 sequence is CASLGQPGAEAFF. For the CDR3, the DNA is TGCGCCAGCTTGGGACAGCCCGGCGCTGAAGCTTTCTTT. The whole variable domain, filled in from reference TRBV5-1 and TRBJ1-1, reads KAGVTQTPRYLIKTRGQQVTLSCSPISGHRSVSWYQQTPGQGLQFLFEYFSETQRNKGNFPGRFSGRQFSNSRSEMNVSTLELGDSALYLCASLGQPGAEAFFGQGTRLTVV.

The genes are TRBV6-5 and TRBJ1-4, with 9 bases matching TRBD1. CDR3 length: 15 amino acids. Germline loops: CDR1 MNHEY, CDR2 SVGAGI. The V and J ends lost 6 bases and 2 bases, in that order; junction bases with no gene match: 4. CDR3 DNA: TGTGCCAGCAGGACAGGGGGTACTACTAATGAAAAACTGTTTTTT. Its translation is CASRTGGTTNEKLFF.

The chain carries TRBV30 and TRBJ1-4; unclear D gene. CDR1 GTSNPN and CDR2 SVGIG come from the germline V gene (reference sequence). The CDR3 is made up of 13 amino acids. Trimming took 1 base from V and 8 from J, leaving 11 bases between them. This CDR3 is CAWSGGNGEKLFF. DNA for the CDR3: TGTGCCTGGAGTGGAGGGAACGGGGAAAAACTGTTTTTT.

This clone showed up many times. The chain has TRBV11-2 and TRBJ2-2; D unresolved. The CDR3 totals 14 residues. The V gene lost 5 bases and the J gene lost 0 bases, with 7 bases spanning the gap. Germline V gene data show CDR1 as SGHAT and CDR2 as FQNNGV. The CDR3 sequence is CASSPLPNTGELFF. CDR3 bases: TGTGCCAGCAGCCCCCTCCCGAACACCGGGGAGCTGTTTTTT.

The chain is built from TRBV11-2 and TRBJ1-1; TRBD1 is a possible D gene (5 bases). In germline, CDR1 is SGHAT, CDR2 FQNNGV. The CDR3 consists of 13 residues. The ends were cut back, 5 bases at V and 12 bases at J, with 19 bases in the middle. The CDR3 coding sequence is TGTGCCAGCAGCCCTTCTCGGGGCGGGGCACCTTTCTTT. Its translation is CASSPSRGGAPFF.

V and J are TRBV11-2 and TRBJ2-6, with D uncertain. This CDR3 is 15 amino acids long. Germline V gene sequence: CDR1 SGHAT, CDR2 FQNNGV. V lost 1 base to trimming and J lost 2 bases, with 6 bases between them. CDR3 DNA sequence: TGTGCCAGCAGCTTAGGTAATACTGGGGCCAACGTCCTGACTTTC. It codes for CASSLGNTGANVLTF.

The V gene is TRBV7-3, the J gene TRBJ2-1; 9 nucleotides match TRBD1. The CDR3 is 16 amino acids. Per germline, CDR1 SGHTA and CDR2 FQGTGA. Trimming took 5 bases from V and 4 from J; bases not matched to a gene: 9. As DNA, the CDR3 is TGTGCCAGCAGCCCCCGGGACAGGGCCCCTTACAATGAGCAGTTCTTC. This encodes CASSPRDRAPYNEQFF.

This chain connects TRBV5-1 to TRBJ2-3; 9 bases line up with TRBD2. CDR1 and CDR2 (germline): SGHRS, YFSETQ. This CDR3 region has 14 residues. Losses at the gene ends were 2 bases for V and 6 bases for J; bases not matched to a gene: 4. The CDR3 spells CASSLAGGRDTQYF. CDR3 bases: TGCGCCAGCAGCTTAGCGGGGGGCCGGGATACGCAGTATTTT.

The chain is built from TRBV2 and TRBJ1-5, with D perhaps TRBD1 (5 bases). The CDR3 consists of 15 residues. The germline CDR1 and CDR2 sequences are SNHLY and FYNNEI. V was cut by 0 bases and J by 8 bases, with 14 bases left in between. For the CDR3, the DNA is TGTGCCAGCAGTGAAGCGCTTCGGGGGAGGGAGCCCCAGCATTTT. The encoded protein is CASSEALRGREPQHF.

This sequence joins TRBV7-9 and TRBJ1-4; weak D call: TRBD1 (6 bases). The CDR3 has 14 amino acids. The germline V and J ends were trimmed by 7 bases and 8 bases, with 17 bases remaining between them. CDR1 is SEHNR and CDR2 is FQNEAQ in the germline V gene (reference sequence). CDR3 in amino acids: CASTGGGLGEKLFF. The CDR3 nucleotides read TGTGCCAGCACCGGGGGGGGGCTGGGAGAAAAACTGTTTTTT.

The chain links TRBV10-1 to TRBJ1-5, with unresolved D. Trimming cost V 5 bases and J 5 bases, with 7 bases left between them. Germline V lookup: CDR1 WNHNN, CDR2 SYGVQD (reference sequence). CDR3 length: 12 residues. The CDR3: CASSFSDQPQHF. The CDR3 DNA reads TGCGCCAGCAGTTTCAGTGATCAGCCCCAGCATTTT.

This chain's CDR3 is CASSLGPINEKLFF. The CDR3 DNA is TGTGCCAGCAGTTTGGGCCCCATTAATGAAAAACTGTTTTTT. The gene calls are TRBV6-6 and TRBJ1-4; D is uncertain. With 4 bases removed from V and 4 bases from J, the gap between germline ends came to 10 bases. Germline V gives CDR1 MNHNY, CDR2 SVGAGI (reference sequence). The CDR3 covers 14 residues.

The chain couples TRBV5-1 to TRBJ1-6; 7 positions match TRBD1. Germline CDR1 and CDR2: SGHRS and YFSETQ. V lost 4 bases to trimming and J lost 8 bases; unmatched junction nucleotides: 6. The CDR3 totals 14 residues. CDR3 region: CASSRQGPDSPLHF. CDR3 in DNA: TGCGCCAGCAGCCGACAGGGCCCGGATTCACCCCTCCACTTT.

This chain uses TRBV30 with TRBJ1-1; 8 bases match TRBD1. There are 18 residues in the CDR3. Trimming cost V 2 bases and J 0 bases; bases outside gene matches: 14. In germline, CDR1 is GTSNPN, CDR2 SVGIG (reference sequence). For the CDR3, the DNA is TGTGCCTGGAGTCGGGGGACAGGAGTAAACGCCATGAACACTGAAGCTTTCTTT. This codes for CAWSRGTGVNAMNTEAFF. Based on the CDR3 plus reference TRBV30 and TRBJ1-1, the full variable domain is SQTIHQWPATLVQPVGSPLSLECTVEGTSNPNLYWYRQAAGRGLQLLFYSVGIGQISSEVPQNLSASRPQDRQFILSSKKLLLSDSGFYLCAWSRGTGVNAMNTEAFFGQGTRLTVV.

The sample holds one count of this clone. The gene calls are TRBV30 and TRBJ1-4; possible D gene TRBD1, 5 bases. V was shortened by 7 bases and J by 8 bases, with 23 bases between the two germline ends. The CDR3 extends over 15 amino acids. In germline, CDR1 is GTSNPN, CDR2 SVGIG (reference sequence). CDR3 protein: CASIKGKGFGEKLFF. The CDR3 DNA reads TGTGCCTCCATCAAAGGAAAGGGGTTCGGCGAAAAACTGTTTTTT.

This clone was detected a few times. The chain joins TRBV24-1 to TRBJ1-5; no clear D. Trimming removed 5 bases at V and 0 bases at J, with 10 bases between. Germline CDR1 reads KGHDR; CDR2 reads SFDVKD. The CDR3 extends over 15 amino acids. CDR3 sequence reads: CATSASGDSNQPQHF. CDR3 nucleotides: TGTGCCACCAGTGCCAGCGGAGATAGCAATCAGCCCCAGCATTTT.

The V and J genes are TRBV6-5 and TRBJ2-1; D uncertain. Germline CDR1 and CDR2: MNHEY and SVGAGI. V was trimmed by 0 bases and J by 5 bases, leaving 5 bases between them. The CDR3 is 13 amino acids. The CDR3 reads CASSYSANNEQFF. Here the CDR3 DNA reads TGTGCCAGCAGTTACTCGGCCAACAATGAGCAGTTCTTC.

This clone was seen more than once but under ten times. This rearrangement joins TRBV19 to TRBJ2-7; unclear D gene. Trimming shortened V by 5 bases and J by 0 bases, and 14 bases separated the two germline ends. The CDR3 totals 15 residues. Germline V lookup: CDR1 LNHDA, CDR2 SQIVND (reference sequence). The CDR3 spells CASSQQSLSSYEQYF. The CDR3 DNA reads TGTGCCAGTAGTCAACAGTCGCTGAGCTCCTACGAGCAGTACTTC.

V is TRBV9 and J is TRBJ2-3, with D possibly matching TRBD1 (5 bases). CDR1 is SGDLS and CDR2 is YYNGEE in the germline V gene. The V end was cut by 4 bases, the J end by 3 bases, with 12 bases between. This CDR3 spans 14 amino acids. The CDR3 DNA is TGTGCCAGCAGCTTCCTTGGGGCGACAGATACGCAGTATTTT. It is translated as CASSFLGATDTQYF.

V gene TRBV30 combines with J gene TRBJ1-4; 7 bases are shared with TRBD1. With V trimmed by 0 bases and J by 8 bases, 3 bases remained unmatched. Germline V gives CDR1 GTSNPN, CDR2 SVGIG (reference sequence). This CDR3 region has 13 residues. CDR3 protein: CAWSVLGQEKLFF. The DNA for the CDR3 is TGTGCCTGGAGTGTACTGGGACAGGAAAAACTGTTTTTT.